The 20 T cell receptor beta chains listed next were all sequenced from one sample in a study of blood T cell repertoires in COVID-19. Repertoires were generated with immunoSEQ multiplex PCR, while TCRdb's copy carries only in-frame clones and drops some. There are about 370,000 clones in the sample; around 87% occur only once, and more than 9% lies in the top ten. Sequenced input: peripheral blood. All receptors come from a woman in her twenties or thirties with COVID-19, enrolled during active disease.

J is TRBJ2-3 and V is TRBV5-1; maybe TRBD2 (5 bases). The V gene's germline CDR1 is SGHRS and CDR2 YFSETQ. V lost 4 bases and J lost 6, with 9 bases in between. The CDR3 consists of 12 residues. The chain's CDR3 is CASSRTWDTQYF. CDR3 DNA sequence: TGCGCCAGCAGCAGGACTTGGGATACGCAGTATTTT. The variable domain in full, completed from reference TRBV5-1 and TRBJ2-3, reads KAGVTQTPRYLIKTRGQQVTLSCSPISGHRSVSWYQQTPGQGLQFLFEYFSETQRNKGNFPGRFSGRQFSNSRSEMNVSTLELGDSALYLCASSRTWDTQYFGPGTRLTVL.

The gene calls are TRBV9 and TRBJ2-1; 14 bases map to TRBD2. Looked up from germline, CDR1 is SGDLS and CDR2 is YYNGEE. The CDR3 extends over 14 amino acids. V was pared by 5 bases and J by 12 bases, with 7 bases of the junction left unmatched. The chain's CDR3 is CASRAGLAGGPQFF. DNA for the CDR3: TGTGCCAGCAGAGCTGGACTAGCGGGAGGCCCGCAGTTCTTC.

CDR3 in DNA: TGTGCCAGTAGTGTCCTTGGCGCGGGAGGCGCCTACAATGAGCAGTTCTTC. Translation gives CASSVLGAGGAYNEQFF. This chain connects TRBV19 to TRBJ2-1, with 8 bases fitting TRBD2. Germline V gene lookup returns CDR1 LNHDA and CDR2 SQIVND (reference sequence). With V trimmed by 5 bases and J by 2 bases, 11 bases remained unmatched. The CDR3 consists of 17 residues.

V and J are TRBV9 and TRBJ1-3; perhaps TRBD1 as D (5 bases). With 0 bases removed from V and 8 bases from J, the gap between germline ends came to 12 bases. The CDR3 extends over 14 amino acids. The germline V gene encodes CDR1 SGDLS and CDR2 YYNGEE. CDR3 in amino acids: CASSVENGGDTIYF. CDR3 coding DNA: TGTGCCAGCAGCGTAGAAAATGGGGGGGACACCATATATTTT. Full variable domain (outside the CDR3, taken from reference TRBV9 and TRBJ1-3): DSGVTQTPKHLITATGQRVTLRCSPRSGDLSVYWYQQSLDQGLQFLIQYYNGEERAKGNILERFSAQQFPDLHSELNLSSLELGDSALYFCASSVENGGDTIYFGEGSWLTVV.

This rearrangement joins TRBV27 to TRBJ1-2; D call uncertain. Per the germline V gene, CDR1 is MNHEY and CDR2 is SMNVEV (reference sequence). With 2 bases removed from V and 5 bases from J, the gap between germline ends came to 15 bases. This CDR3 comprises 15 residues. The DNA of the CDR3 is TGTGCCAGCAGTTTAAATCGAGGGCTCGAATATGGCTACACCTTC. Its protein is CASSLNRGLEYGYTF.

The chain joins TRBV28 to TRBJ2-7; 9 bases are shared with TRBD1. Germline V gives CDR1 MDHEN, CDR2 SYDVKM. The CDR3 length is 14 residues. Germline trimming cut 3 bases from V and 2 bases from J; bases unmatched to any gene: 2. In DNA form, the CDR3 reads TGTGCCAGCAGTTTGGACAGGGGTCCCTACGAGCAGTACTTC. Encoded protein: CASSLDRGPYEQYF.

This clone was seen once. This could be a read error, since a much larger clone is one nucleotide away. The chain uses TRBV27 and TRBJ1-6; TRBD1 might be the D (5 bases). The CDR3 contains 14 residues. The germline CDR1 and CDR2 sequences are MNHEY and SMNVEV (reference sequence). V was pared by 4 bases and J by 2 bases, with 6 bases between. CDR3 in amino acids: CASSSTAYNSPLHF. The CDR3 DNA follows: TGTGCCAGCAGTTCGACAGCCTATAATTCACCCCTCCACTTT.

This clone was seen just once. The J gene is TRBJ2-3, the V gene TRBV2; possibly TRBD2 for D (6 bases). Germline CDR1 reads SNHLY; CDR2 reads FYNNEI. V lost 3 bases and J lost 2, with 12 bases in between. CDR3 length: 15 residues. The CDR3 DNA follows: TGTGCCAGCAGTGAGGTGAGGACTACCACAGATACGCAGTATTTT. Its protein product is CASSEVRTTTDTQYF.

J is TRBJ1-6 and V is TRBV28; 8 nucleotides line up with TRBD1. This CDR3 is built from 15 residues. J was trimmed by 7 bases and V by 3 bases; bases with no gene match: 5. Germline CDR1 is MDHEN and CDR2 is SYDVKM. CDR3 coding DNA: TGTGCCAGCAGTTTTGGGGACAGGCGGAATTCACCCCTCCACTTT. Translation gives CASSFGDRRNSPLHF.

The chain has TRBV5-4 and TRBJ2-7, with TRBD2 matching 7 bases. There are 15 residues in the CDR3. The V gene end was trimmed by 0 bases and the J gene end by 0 bases; junction bases not matched to a gene: 3. Germline V gives CDR1 SGHNT, CDR2 YYREEE (reference sequence). The DNA for the CDR3 is TGTGCCAGCAGCTTGGGCGGGAGAGGCTCCTACGAGCAGTACTTC. Protein: CASSLGGRGSYEQYF.

A few counts support this clone. CDR3 loop: CASSVAGYQETQYF. CDR3 coding DNA: TGTGCCAGCAGCGTAGCCGGGTACCAAGAGACCCAGTACTTC. This chain uses TRBV9 with TRBJ2-5; D gene unclear. The CDR3 is 14 amino acids. Germline assignment: CDR1 SGDLS and CDR2 YYNGEE. V gave up 0 bases and J gave up 0 bases, with 6 bases separating them.

This chain uses TRBV28 with TRBJ2-3, with 10 bases identical to TRBD1. Losses at the gene ends were 6 bases for V and 4 bases for J; bases not matched to a gene: 7. Germline-derived CDR1 and CDR2 are MDHEN and SYDVKM. The CDR3 length is 15 residues. In nucleotides, the CDR3 is TGTGCCAGCAGCCGACGGACAGGGGGATCAGATACGCAGTATTTT. Protein product: CASSRRTGGSDTQYF.

The chain employs TRBV5-6 and TRBJ2-7; D perhaps matches TRBD1 (6 bases). The ends were cut back, 0 bases at V and 7 bases at J, with 14 bases in the middle. The CDR3 is 14 amino acids. CDR1 and CDR2 (germline): SGHDT, YYEEEE. Here the CDR3 reads CASSLANRVGEQYF. The CDR3 DNA reads TGTGCCAGCAGCTTGGCCAACAGGGTGGGGGAGCAGTACTTC.

This clone was seen more than once but under ten times. The chain is built from TRBV4-1 and TRBJ2-2; a weak D match, TRBD1 (6 bases). The CDR3 is 16 amino acids. Trimming took 5 bases from V and 0 from J, leaving 13 bases between them. Germline CDR1 MGHRA, CDR2 YSYEKL. CDR3 in amino acids: CASSGTGTTNTGELFF. CDR3 DNA: TGCGCCAGCAGCGGAACCGGGACAACGAACACCGGGGAGCTGTTTTTT.

The chain has TRBV7-3 and TRBJ2-1; D is ambiguous. Germline CDR1 is SGHTA and CDR2 is FQGTGA. This CDR3 spans 13 amino acids. Trimming left V 2 bases short and J 10 bases short, with 12 bases between. For the CDR3, the DNA is TGTGCCAGCAGCTTAGGTGGATGGGCAGAGCAGTTCTTC. Its protein is CASSLGGWAEQFF.

The chain carries TRBV19 and TRBJ2-1, with TRBD2 identical over 7 bases. J lost 2 bases, V lost 5 bases, and 6 bases had no gene match. CDR3 length equals 15 residues. CDR1 LNHDA and CDR2 SQIVND come from the germline V gene (reference sequence). The CDR3 coding sequence is TGTGCCAGTAGTCCTTACGGGGGGACCTACAATGAGCAGTTCTTC. Amino acid sequence: CASSPYGGTYNEQFF.

The CDR3 DNA reads TGTGCCAGCTCGTATTGGTCTAACAATGAGCAGTTCTTC. As protein: CASSYWSNNEQFF. The chain is built from TRBV18 and TRBJ2-1; no clear D. This CDR3 spans 13 amino acids. Germline V lookup: CDR1 KGHSH, CDR2 LQKENI. Trimming removed 6 bases from V and 5 bases from J, with 11 bases in between.

This clone was observed a handful of times. The chain links TRBV5-4 to TRBJ2-1, with D maybe TRBD2 (6 bases). Germline V gene data show CDR1 as SGHNT and CDR2 as YYREEE (reference sequence). V was clipped by 4 bases and J by 0 bases, with 14 bases between them. The CDR3 runs 16 residues. This CDR3 reads CASSLGLLSSYNEQFF. DNA of the CDR3: TGTGCCAGCAGCCTGGGACTCCTAAGCTCCTACAATGAGCAGTTCTTC. Full variable domain (missing parts from reference TRBV5-4 and TRBJ2-1): ETGVTQSPTHLIKTRGQQVTLRCSSQSGHNTVSWYQQALGQGPQFIFQYYREEENGRGNFPPRFSGLQFPNYSSELNVNALELDDSALYLCASSLGLLSSYNEQFFGPGTRLTVL.

The rearrangement joins TRBV5-1 to TRBJ1-1, with 11 bases identical to TRBD1. The V segment lost 1 base and the J segment 4 bases; nucleotides outside the gene matches: 6. The CDR3 is 16 residues long. Germline lookup yields CDR1 SGHRS and CDR2 YFSETQ. The CDR3 sequence: CASSLSVGTGGTEAFF. CDR3 coding DNA: TGCGCCAGCAGCTTGTCGGTCGGGACAGGGGGCACTGAAGCTTTCTTT.

J is TRBJ1-4 and V is TRBV5-1, with 7 bases fitting TRBD1. There are 15 residues in the CDR3. J gave up 3 bases and V 7 bases, and 9 bases lay outside the gene matches. CDR1 and CDR2 from the germline V gene are SGHRS and YFSETQ. The CDR3 coding sequence is TGCGCCAGCTCGGAAGGGGGCAAGTCTAATGAAAAACTGTTTTTT. This sequence encodes CASSEGGKSNEKLFF. The entire variable domain, with the rest obtained from reference TRBV5-1 and TRBJ1-4, is as follows: KAGVTQTPRYLIKTRGQQVTLSCSPISGHRSVSWYQQTPGQGLQFLFEYFSETQRNKGNFPGRFSGRQFSNSRSEMNVSTLELGDSALYLCASSEGGKSNEKLFFGSGTQLSVL.